Listed below are T cell receptor beta chains from one sample, sequenced in a study of blood T cells in healthy people across ages. TCRdb called the 5' RACE reads again in MiXCR, with one record for every CDR3 protein. This sample has over a million distinct CDR3 sequences, with about 40% found just once. Sample: blood. These receptors were collected from a woman under 30 in good health. The CDR3 runs from the conserved cysteine through the conserved F or W. D genes are given only for firm matches. A row's size may be missing; if present it is once, few, many or a size class.

few | - | TRBJ1-2 | TRBV12-3/TRBV12-4 | TGTGCCAGCAGTCGCGAGGTTGGCTACACCTTC | CASSREVGYTF
- | - | TRBJ1-2 | TRBV5-1 | TGCGCCAGCAGCTCCCAACCGGCAGGGGCGGCTAACTATGGCTACACCTTC | CASSSQPAGAANYGYTF
- | - | TRBJ2-1 | TRBV10-1 | TGCGCCAGCAGTGGGATGGTGAATGAGCAGTTCTTC | CASSGMVNEQFF
few | TRBD1 | TRBJ2-1 | TRBV5-4 | TGTGCCAGCAGCTTGGGTGACAGGGGCCCTGATGAGCAGTTCTTC | CASSLGDRGPDEQFF
many | TRBD1 | TRBJ1-2 | TRBV12-3/TRBV12-4 | TGTGCCAGCAGTCCGACAGGGGGCGGCTATGGCTACACCTTC | CASSPTGGGYGYTF
few | TRBD1 | TRBJ2-7 | TRBV5-1 | TGCGCCAGCAGCTTGCACAGGGGGCCTTACGAGCAGTACTTC | CASSLHRGPYEQYF
- | - | TRBJ2-3 | TRBV7-3 | TGTGCCAGCAGCGAAACTAGGGGAACCAAAGGGGATACGCAGTATTTT | CASSETRGTKGDTQYF
- | - | TRBJ1-5 | TRBV12-3/TRBV12-4 | TGTGCCAGCAGATTAATGAATCAGCCCCAGCATTTT | CASRLMNQPQHF
- | - | TRBJ2-3 | TRBV5-1 | TGCGCCAGCAGCCAAAACAGCATCACAGATACGCAGTATTTT | CASSQNSITDTQYF
- | - | TRBJ1-2 | TRBV6-1 | TGTGCCAGTCGGCCTTCTATCGACTATGGCTACACCTTC | CASRPSIDYGYTF
few | - | TRBJ2-7 | TRBV7-4 | TGTGCCAGCAGCACACGACAGCCCTACGAGCAGTACTTC | CASSTRQPYEQYF
few | TRBD2 | TRBJ2-3 | TRBV3-1 | TGTGCCAGCAGCCAAGCCCTAGCGGGAGGGGGTACGCAGTATTTT | CASSQALAGGGTQYF
few | - | TRBJ1-2 | TRBV27 | TGTGCCAGCACCCACCCCGAGGGACCAATTAACTATGGCTACACCTTC | CASTHPEGPINYGYTF
few | - | TRBJ1-6 | TRBV12-3/TRBV12-4 | TGTGCCAGCACTCCCCGGGTTAATTCACCCCTCCACTTT | CASTPRVNSPLHF
once | - | TRBJ1-3 | TRBV3-1 | TGTGCCAGCAGCCAAGATCCGCATGTGGCCTCTGGAAACACCATATATTTT | CASSQDPHVASGNTIYF
- | TRBD2 | TRBJ2-2 | TRBV27 | TGTAGCAGTTCGGGGACTAGCCCGATCACCGGGGAGCTGTTTTTT | CSSSGTSPITGELFF
few | - | TRBJ1-1 | TRBV5-1 | TGCGCCAGCAGCTCTGACACGAACACTGAAGCTTTCTTT | CASSSDTNTEAFF
few | - | TRBJ2-3 | TRBV20-1 | TGCAGTGCTGGGACACGTACTAGCACAGATACGCAGTATTTT | CSAGTRTSTDTQYF
many | - | TRBJ2-3 | TRBV18 | TGTGCCAGCAGCCCCCCGTCAGATACGCAGTATTTT | CASSPPSDTQYF
- | - | TRBJ2-3 | TRBV29-1 | TGCAGCGTTGAGACCCTCAGGGTTGATACGCAGTATTTT | CSVETLRVDTQYF
- | - | TRBJ1-2 | TRBV10-3 | TGTGCCATCAGTGAGTCCGGACAGTACTATGGCTACACCTTC | CAISESGQYYGYTF
- | - | TRBJ2-3 | TRBV20-1 | TGCAGTGCTAGAGTGGGGACAAGGAGGAGGGGAGATACGCAGTATTTT | CSARVGTRRRGDTQYF
many | - | TRBJ2-5 | TRBV6-5 | TGTGCCAGCAGTTACTCGGAGACCCAGTACTTC | CASSYSETQYF
- | TRBD1 | TRBJ2-2 | TRBV10-3 | TGTGCCATCATGAGGGGGCGCGACACCGGGGAGCTGTTTTTT | CAIMRGRDTGELFF
- | TRBD2 | TRBJ2-3 | TRBV11-2 | TGTGCCAGCAGCTTAGCTGGCCGCGAGCGGGAGGCTAGGGGTACGCAGTATTTT | CASSLAGREREARGTQYF
few | TRBD2 | TRBJ2-3 | TRBV3-1 | TGTGCCAGCAGCCAAGAAGTTTCGTCTCTAGCGGGAGTGGCAGATACGCAGTATTTT | CASSQEVSSLAGVADTQYF
- | - | TRBJ2-3 | TRBV3-1 | TGTGCCAGCAGCCGAGTTTCGGATACGCAGTATTTT | CASSRVSDTQYF
- | - | TRBJ1-1 | TRBV9 | TGTGCCAGCAGCGTAGTGGAGGGGGGCACTGAAGCTTTCTTT | CASSVVEGGTEAFF
- | TRBD2 | TRBJ2-7 | TRBV20-1 | TGCAGTGCTAGAGATCTCGTCGGCAGCGGGGGCTACGAGCAGTACTTC | CSARDLVGSGGYEQYF
- | TRBD1 | TRBJ1-2 | TRBV6-1 | TGTGCCAGCAGCCCTCTGGACAGGACTAACTATGGCTACACCTTC | CASSPLDRTNYGYTF
- | TRBD1 | TRBJ1-5 | TRBV20-1 | TGCAGTGCTAGCGACGCCGGGGACAGACACAATCAGCCCCAGCATTTT | CSASDAGDRHNQPQHF
- | - | TRBJ2-3 | TRBV27 | TGTGCCAGCAGTTTAGACCCCCTACTTCGCACAGATACGCAGTATTTT | CASSLDPLLRTDTQYF
- | - | TRBJ1-5 | TRBV7-8 | TGTGCCAGCAGCTTACTACTCCGGATCCCCAATCAGCCCCAGCATTTT | CASSLLLRIPNQPQHF
- | - | TRBJ2-3 | TRBV6-2/TRBV6-3 | TGTGCCAGCAGTACTCCACCAGATACGCAGTATTTT | CASSTPPDTQYF
- | - | TRBJ2-7 | TRBV3-1 | TGTGCCAGCAGCCAATATACAGGGTCCTACGAGCAGTACTTC | CASSQYTGSYEQYF
- | - | TRBJ2-1 | TRBV12-3/TRBV12-4 | TGTGCCAGCAGTTCCTGGAGGGAGCGCTACAATGAGCAGTTCTTC | CASSSWRERYNEQFF
- | TRBD2 | TRBJ2-3 | TRBV7-2 | TGTGCCAGCAGCTTAGTAGGGACTAGCGGGACGAGCACAGATACGCAGTATTTT | CASSLVGTSGTSTDTQYF
- | - | TRBJ2-1 | TRBV5-1 | TGCGCCAGCAGCTTGGAGGGCGGACTGAACAATGAGCAGTTCTTC | CASSLEGGLNNEQFF
- | TRBD1 | TRBJ2-7 | TRBV2 | TGTGCCAGCAGTGTCCAAGGGACAGGGGGGTACAATGAGCAGTACTTC | CASSVQGTGGYNEQYF
- | - | TRBJ1-1 | TRBV9 | TGTGCCAGCAGCGTTCTCGATGTGGGGAACACTGAAGCTTTCTTT | CASSVLDVGNTEAFF
- | - | TRBJ1-2 | TRBV20-1 | TGCAGTGCTAGAGAGAGGGGCGAGAGCTACACCTTC | CSARERGESYTF
few | - | TRBJ1-5 | TRBV29-1 | TGCAGCGTAAAAGACCAGGGCAATCAGCCCCAGCATTTT | CSVKDQGNQPQHF
- | - | TRBJ1-2 | TRBV6-1 | TGTGCCAGCAGGGGGGACATCGGATCCTCCGATGGCTACACCTTC | CASRGDIGSSDGYTF
few | TRBD1 | TRBJ2-7 | TRBV28 | TGTGCCAGCACCTCGGGACAGTCTTACGAGCAGTACTTC | CASTSGQSYEQYF
few | - | TRBJ2-7 | TRBV28 | TGTGCCAGCAGGACAGCCAAATACGAGCAGTACTTC | CASRTAKYEQYF
many | - | TRBJ1-2 | TRBV12-3/TRBV12-4 | TGTGCCAGCAGTTCAGACCAGGGTAGCTATGGCTACACCTTC | CASSSDQGSYGYTF
- | - | TRBJ2-1 | TRBV29-1 | TGCAGCGTCATGGGTCTTCTCAATGAGCAGTTCTTC | CSVMGLLNEQFF
many | - | TRBJ2-1 | TRBV29-1 | TGCAGCGTTGAAGGGCCACCGCACAATGAGCAGTTCTTC | CSVEGPPHNEQFF
- | TRBD2 | TRBJ2-2 | TRBV28 | TGTGCCAGCAGCCCGGGGGGGTTGAACACCGGGGAGCTGTTTTTT | CASSPGGLNTGELFF
once | - | TRBJ2-1 | TRBV6-1 | TGTACCAGCACCCAGGATAGGGGGGTCAATGAGCAGTTCTTC | CTSTQDRGVNEQFF
- | - | TRBJ2-1 | TRBV9 | TGTGCCAGCAGCGTAGCTGACCTGCTCGGGGAGCAGTTCTTC | CASSVADLLGEQFF
few | TRBD2 | TRBJ2-3 | TRBV11-2 | TGTGCCAGCCTCGGACTAGCGGGGTCTAGCACAGATACGCAGTATTTT | CASLGLAGSSTDTQYF
- | TRBD1 | TRBJ2-4 | TRBV13 | TGTGCCAGCAGCGCGGACAGGGAAAAAAACATTCAGTACTTC | CASSADREKNIQYF
- | TRBD1 | TRBJ1-1 | TRBV7-6 | TGTGCCAGCAGCGCACAGACAGGGCTATTCACTGAAGCTTTCTTT | CASSAQTGLFTEAFF
once | TRBD2 | TRBJ2-5 | TRBV20-1 | TGCAGTGCCGAGACCGGGCTAGCGGGGCCGCAAGAGACCCAGTACTTC | CSAETGLAGPQETQYF
few | TRBD1 | TRBJ2-5 | TRBV27 | TGTGCCAGCAGTGGTATGAAACAGGGGCTGGAGACCCAGTACTTC | CASSGMKQGLETQYF
few | - | TRBJ1-2 | TRBV7-3 | TGTGCCAGCAGCTTAGGGATCACTCAGACTGGCGACTATGGCTACACCTTC | CASSLGITQTGDYGYTF
many | - | TRBJ2-1 | TRBV3-1 | TGTGCCAGCAGCCAGACTAGGTACAATGAGCAGTTCTTC | CASSQTRYNEQFF